Below, one T cell receptor (beta chain) is given with its context. The antigen is unknown. This entry is derived from a study of Ad26.COV2.S vaccination and SARS-CoV-2 variants. Across the study: Donor got 5x10^10 or 1x10^11 viral particles of Ad26.COV2.S.

Measured with immunoSEQ multiplex PCR; TCRdb has only the in-frame clones, and not every one. The data contain 300,000 to 350,000 clones, approximately 80% of them singletons. Treatment here: over 15 received Ad26.COV2.S at low or high dose, single or two shots; about 5 received placebo; per-sample allocation not given. Specimen acquisition occurred on day 63 following the initial vaccine or placebo injection. It was Wuhan-strain SARS-CoV-2 spike that the Ad26 vaccine vector expressed. General study results and limits: It is possible that the TCR breadth and depth analyses underestimated the total T cell responses.

Germline trimming cut 6 bases from V and 7 bases from J; bases unmatched to any gene: 15. Per the germline V gene, CDR1 is SGHDT and CDR2 is YYEEEE. The CDR3 spans 15 residues. V is TRBV5-6 and J is TRBJ2-7, with 8 bases aligning to TRBD1. The origin of this receptor is a person aged 18-65 years who received the Ad26.COV2.S COVID-19 vaccine or a placebo. The specimen was peripheral blood, collected in a trial of Ad26.COV2.S vaccine versus placebo. CDR3 nucleotide sequence: TGTGCCAGCATCCCAGCCGGGACAGGCAGAGGGGAGCAGTACTTC. Its translation: CASIPAGTGRGEQYF.